This passage covers 12 T cell receptor beta chains from one sample sequenced in a study of cytomegalovirus exposure and HLA in healthy donors. Clones were sequenced by immunoSEQ multiplex PCR, and TCRdb holds only the in-frame ones, with some missing. Here the sample spans under 300,000 clones, about 86% being singletons. The sequenced sample was PBMCs. Source of these receptors: a woman between 18 and 29 years old in good health and CMV-seronegative.

This clone came up a few times. The chain combines TRBV28 with TRBJ1-2, with a possible D match to TRBD1 (6 bases). The CDR3 consists of 12 residues. Per the germline V gene, CDR1 is MDHEN and CDR2 is SYDVKM. V lost 5 bases, J lost 8 bases, and 12 bases lay in between. Written as DNA, the CDR3 is TGTGCCAGCAGTCCAACAGGGTTCGGCTACACCTTC. It specifies CASSPTGFGYTF.

For the CDR3, the DNA is TGTGCCAGCAGTTTATGGGGGGCCGGGGAGCTGTTTTTT. It is translated as CASSLWGAGELFF. The V gene is TRBV27, the J gene TRBJ2-2; maybe TRBD2 (6 bases). Looked up from germline, CDR1 is MNHEY and CDR2 is SMNVEV (reference sequence). Trimming removed 1 base from V and 6 bases from J, with 6 bases in between. The CDR3 totals 13 residues.

This clone was observed once. The gene calls are TRBV9 and TRBJ2-3; 10 bases line up with TRBD2. This CDR3 has 17 amino acids. V lost 2 bases and J lost 3; bases outside the gene matches: 9. Germline lookup yields CDR1 SGDLS and CDR2 YYNGEE. In DNA, the CDR3 is TGTGCCAGCAGCGTGAGAGGGAGCGGGAGGGTAACAGATACGCAGTATTTT. Its translation: CASSVRGSGRVTDTQYF.

This clone was picked up one time. This rearrangement joins TRBV27 to TRBJ2-7; 12 bases align to TRBD2. With 5 bases clipped from V and 2 bases from J, the junction kept 13 bases outside the gene matches. The CDR3 contains 18 residues. Germline CDR1 is MNHEY and CDR2 is SMNVEV (reference sequence). CDR3 nucleotides: TGTGCCAGCAGTCTCCGCCCCCCTCTAGCGGGGGGGACCTACGAGCAGTACTTC. As protein: CASSLRPPLAGGTYEQYF.

V gene TRBV11-1 combines with J gene TRBJ2-4; 8 nucleotides line up with TRBD2. After removal of 4 bases from V and 4 bases from J, the junction contained 12 bases not matched to a gene. CDR3 size: 17 residues. Per the germline V gene, CDR1 is SGHAT and CDR2 is FQDESV (reference sequence). CDR3 in amino acids: CASSSNTYGGGKNIQYF. As DNA, the CDR3 is TGTGCCAGCAGCTCCAATACCTACGGGGGGGGAAAAAACATTCAGTACTTC. The full variable domain, in which reference TRBV11-1 and TRBJ2-4 provide the parts outside the CDR3, is EAEVAQSPRYKITEKSQAVAFWCDPISGHATLYWYRQILGQGPELLVQFQDESVVDDSQLPKDRFSAERLKGVDSTLKIQPAELGDSAMYLCASSSNTYGGGKNIQYFGAGTRLSVL.

This clone was seen only once. Other DNA sequences within the sample encode an identical CDR3. The V and J genes are TRBV5-1 and TRBJ1-5; TRBD1 matches at 9 bases. With V trimmed by 2 bases and J by 4 bases, 1 base remained unmatched. Per the germline V gene, CDR1 is SGHRS and CDR2 is YFSETQ. The CDR3 is made up of 14 amino acids. CDR3 amino acids: CASSFGQGNQPQHF. The CDR3 coding sequence is TGCGCCAGCAGCTTCGGACAGGGGAATCAGCCCCAGCATTTT.

As regards this clone: The sample holds other DNA sequences that translate to the same CDR3. V and J are TRBV18 and TRBJ1-1; 11 bases match TRBD1. J gave up 4 bases and V 4 bases, and 5 bases lay outside the gene matches. The CDR3 is made up of 15 amino acids. Germline values: CDR1 KGHSH, CDR2 LQKENI. CDR3 nucleotide sequence: TGTGCCAGCTCACAAGGACAGGGGGCCGGCACTGAAGCTTTCTTT. Amino acid sequence: CASSQGQGAGTEAFF.

The V call is TRBV28, the J call TRBJ1-2; 8 positions match TRBD1. Germline V gene lookup returns CDR1 MDHEN and CDR2 SYDVKM. Trimming removed 5 bases from V and 6 bases from J; junction bases left unmatched: 11. The CDR3 covers 15 residues. The DNA for the CDR3 is TGTGCCAGCAGTCTGGGGGGCAGGGGGCATGATGGCTACACCTTC. This encodes CASSLGGRGHDGYTF.

The rearrangement uses TRBV5-1 and TRBJ2-1; perhaps TRBD1 as D (7 bases). V lost 1 base to trimming and J lost 7 bases, with 12 bases between them. This CDR3 contains 14 residues. In germline, CDR1 is SGHRS, CDR2 YFSETQ. The CDR3: CASSLISGGNEQFF. In DNA form, the CDR3 reads TGCGCCAGCAGCTTGATCTCAGGGGGGAATGAGCAGTTCTTC.

The V and J genes are TRBV4-3 and TRBJ1-3, with D perhaps matching TRBD1 (6 bases). Germline-derived CDR1 and CDR2 are LGHNA and YSLEER. The CDR3 contains 14 residues. V was shortened by 2 bases and J by 4 bases, with 9 bases between the two germline ends. The CDR3 sequence is CASSQQGLGNTIYF. The CDR3 nucleotides are TGCGCCAGCAGCCAACAGGGGCTGGGAAACACCATATATTTT.

The V call is TRBV7-9, the J call TRBJ1-2, with 7 bases fitting TRBD1. This CDR3 is 13 amino acids long. Germline V CDR1 and CDR2: SEHNR, FQNEAQ (reference sequence). V lost 4 bases to trimming and J lost 3 bases; unmatched junction nucleotides: 2. The CDR3 DNA is TGTGCCAGCAGCTCTGACAGGGACTATGGCTACACCTTC. Translation gives CASSSDRDYGYTF.

The chain links TRBV5-1 to TRBJ2-2, with D maybe TRBD2 (5 bases). This CDR3 has 13 amino acids. Per the germline V gene, CDR1 is SGHRS and CDR2 is YFSETQ. Between the trimmed V and J ends, which lost 4 bases and 6 bases, there was a span of 10 bases. CDR3 protein: CASSRTEAGELFF. The CDR3 DNA reads TGCGCCAGCAGCCGAACGGAGGCCGGGGAGCTGTTTTTT.